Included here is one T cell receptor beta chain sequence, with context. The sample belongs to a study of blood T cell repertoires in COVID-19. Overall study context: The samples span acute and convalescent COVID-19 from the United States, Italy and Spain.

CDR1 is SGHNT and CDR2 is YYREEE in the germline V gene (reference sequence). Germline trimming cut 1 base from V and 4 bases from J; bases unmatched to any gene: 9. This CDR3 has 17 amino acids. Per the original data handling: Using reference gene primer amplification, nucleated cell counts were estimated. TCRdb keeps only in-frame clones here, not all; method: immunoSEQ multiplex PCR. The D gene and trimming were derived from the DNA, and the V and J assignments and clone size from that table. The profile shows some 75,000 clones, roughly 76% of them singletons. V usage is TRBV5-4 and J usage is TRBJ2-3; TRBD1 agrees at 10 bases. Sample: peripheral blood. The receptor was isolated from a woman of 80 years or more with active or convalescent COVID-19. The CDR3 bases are TGTGCCAGCAGCTTGCCCCAGGGACAGGGGTTCGCAGATACGCAGTATTTT. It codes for CASSLPQGQGFADTQYF.